Reported below is one T cell receptor beta chain. Genomic DNA served as template for TCR beta VDJ and CDR3 profiling. In TCRdb, the reads were re-called with MiXCR into one record per CDR3 protein. Counted here are around 170,000 distinct CDR3 sequences, about three fifths occurring once; the ten biggest clones make up 45%. This sample was taken from a study of CD8+CD57+ T cells in acquired aplastic anemia. Overall study context: Sorted CD4+ and CD8+ cells gave an average of about 3 ug of DNA.

Trimming took off 0 bases at V and 4 bases at J, with 9 bases between the two ends. Germline values: CDR1 DFQATT, CDR2 SNEGSKA (reference sequence). This CDR3 has 13 residues. The clonotype originates from a human donor in good health. Sequencing used sorted CD4+, CD8+, or CD8+CD57+ T cells (not recorded which) from PBMCs. The gene calls are TRBV20-1 and TRBJ2-5; TRBD1 might be the D (6 bases). As DNA, the CDR3 is TGCAGTGCTAGAGACAGGGGCGGAGAGACCCAGTACTTC. Residues: CSARDRGGETQYF.